The clone carrying this TCR beta chain was seen a few times. TCRdb keeps only in-frame clones here, not all; method: immunoSEQ multiplex PCR. The data show 290,000 or so clones, with approximately 78% seen just once and 5% held by the top ten. V was shortened by 3 bases and J by 5 bases, with 13 bases between the two germline ends. This CDR3 region has 14 residues. Per the germline V gene, CDR1 is KGHSH and CDR2 is LQKENI. The data were obtained in a study of blood T cell repertoires in COVID-19. The sample taken for sequencing was PBMCs or T cells enriched from blood (not recorded which). This chain uses TRBV18 with TRBJ2-5; D possibly corresponds to TRBD1 (5 bases). This TCR derives from a man in his forties who had been exposed to COVID-19. DNA for the CDR3: TGTGCCAGCTCACCCCCCTCAGGGAAGGAGACCCAGTACTTC. It is translated as CASSPPSGKETQYF. The full variable domain, rest sourced from reference TRBV18 and TRBJ2-5, is NAGVMQNPRHLVRRRGQEARLRCSPMKGHSHVYWYRQLPEEGLKFMVYLQKENIIDESGMPKERFSAEFPKEGPSILRIQQVVRGDSAAYFCASSPPSGKETQYFGPGTRLLVL.